This TCR beta chain was identified during a study of blood T cells in healthy people across ages. Study outcomes and limitations: Both naive CD4+ cell counts and diversity were greater in long-lived donors than in aged donors. Per million T cells, TCR beta diversity dropped roughly linearly as age increased.

To note about this clonotype: Its specificity is not known. A much larger clone lies a single base off, so this may be a read error.

For the second PCR, which ran for about 7 to 12 cycles, a sample-barcoded 5' primer and a J-beta primer mix were used. Each cDNA molecule was tagged by a template-switch adaptor with 12 random nucleotides. Each CDR3 protein is one row after TCRdb ran MiXCR on the 5' RACE reads. Of around 870,000 distinct CDR3 sequences listed, more than 25% were seen once; the top ten hold about 18%. Donation came from healthy Caucasian individuals in Russia who were aged 6 to 90. The TCR comes from a woman aged 80 or over in good health. The sequenced material came from blood.

In DNA form, the CDR3 reads TGTGCCAGCAGCTCCCGCAGGGGGCTCAATCGGCCCCAGCATTTT. Its protein is CASSSRRGLNRPQHF. The rearrangement uses TRBV7-4 and TRBJ1-5; 8 bases are shared with TRBD1. The CDR3 has 15 amino acids. Germline V CDR1 and CDR2: SGHVT, SQSDAQ.